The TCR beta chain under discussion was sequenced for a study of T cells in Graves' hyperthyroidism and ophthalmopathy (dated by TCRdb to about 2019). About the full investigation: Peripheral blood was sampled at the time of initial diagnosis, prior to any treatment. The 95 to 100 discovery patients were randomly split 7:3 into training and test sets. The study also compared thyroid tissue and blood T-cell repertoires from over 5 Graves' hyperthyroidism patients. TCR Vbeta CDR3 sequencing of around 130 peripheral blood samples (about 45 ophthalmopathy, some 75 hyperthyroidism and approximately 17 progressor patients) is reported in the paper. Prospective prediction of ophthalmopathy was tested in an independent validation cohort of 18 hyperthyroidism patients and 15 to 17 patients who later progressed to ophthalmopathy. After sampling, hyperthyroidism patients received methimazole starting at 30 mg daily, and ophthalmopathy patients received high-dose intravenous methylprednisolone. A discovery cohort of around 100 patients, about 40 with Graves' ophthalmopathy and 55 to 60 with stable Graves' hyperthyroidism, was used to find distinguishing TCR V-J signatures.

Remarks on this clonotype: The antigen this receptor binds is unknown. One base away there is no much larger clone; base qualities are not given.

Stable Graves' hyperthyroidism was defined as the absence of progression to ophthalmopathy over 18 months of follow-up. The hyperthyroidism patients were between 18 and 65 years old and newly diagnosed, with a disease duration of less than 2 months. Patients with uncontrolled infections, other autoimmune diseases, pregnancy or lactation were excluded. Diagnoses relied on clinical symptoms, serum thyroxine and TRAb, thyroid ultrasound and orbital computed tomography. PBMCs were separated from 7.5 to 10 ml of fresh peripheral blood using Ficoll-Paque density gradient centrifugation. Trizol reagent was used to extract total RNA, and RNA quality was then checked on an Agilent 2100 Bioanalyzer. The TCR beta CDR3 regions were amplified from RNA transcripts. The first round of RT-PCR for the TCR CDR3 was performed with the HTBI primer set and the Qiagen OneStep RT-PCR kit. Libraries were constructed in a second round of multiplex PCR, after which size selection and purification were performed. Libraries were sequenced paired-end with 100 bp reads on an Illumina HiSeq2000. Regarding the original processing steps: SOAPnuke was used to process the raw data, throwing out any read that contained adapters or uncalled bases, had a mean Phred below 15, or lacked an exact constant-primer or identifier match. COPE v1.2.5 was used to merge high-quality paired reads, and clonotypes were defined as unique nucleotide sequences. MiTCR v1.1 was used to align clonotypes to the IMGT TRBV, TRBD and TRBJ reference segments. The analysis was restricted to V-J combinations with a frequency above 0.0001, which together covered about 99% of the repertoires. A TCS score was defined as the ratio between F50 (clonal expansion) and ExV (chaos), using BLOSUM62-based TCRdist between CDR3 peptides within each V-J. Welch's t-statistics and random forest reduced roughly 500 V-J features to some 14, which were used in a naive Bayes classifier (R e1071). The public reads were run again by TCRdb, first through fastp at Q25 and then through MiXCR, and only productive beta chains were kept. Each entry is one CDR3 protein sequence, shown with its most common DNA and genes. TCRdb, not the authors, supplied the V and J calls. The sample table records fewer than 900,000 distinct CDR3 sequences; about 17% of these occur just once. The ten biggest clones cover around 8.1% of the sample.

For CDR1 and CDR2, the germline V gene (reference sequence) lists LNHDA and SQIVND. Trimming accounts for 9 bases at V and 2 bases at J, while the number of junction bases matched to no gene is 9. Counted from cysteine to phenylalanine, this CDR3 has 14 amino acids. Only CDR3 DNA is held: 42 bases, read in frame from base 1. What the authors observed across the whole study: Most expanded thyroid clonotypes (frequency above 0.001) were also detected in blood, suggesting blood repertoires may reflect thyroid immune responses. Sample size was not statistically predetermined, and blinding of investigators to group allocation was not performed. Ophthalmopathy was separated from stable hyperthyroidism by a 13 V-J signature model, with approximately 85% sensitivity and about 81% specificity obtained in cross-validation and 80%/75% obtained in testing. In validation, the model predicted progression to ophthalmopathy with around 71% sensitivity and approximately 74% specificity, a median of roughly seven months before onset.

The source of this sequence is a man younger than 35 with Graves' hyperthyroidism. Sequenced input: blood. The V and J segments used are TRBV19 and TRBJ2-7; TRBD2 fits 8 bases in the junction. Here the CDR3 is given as CASTPARGAYEQYF. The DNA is TGTGCCAGCACCCCGGCGCGGGGGGCCTACGAGCAGTACTTC.